A single sample gave rise to the 31 T cell receptor beta chains below, sequenced in a study of metastatic and nonmetastatic thyroid tumors. MiXCR re-clonotyped the PCR reads for TCRdb. The data contain about 35,000 clones, about 29% of them singletons. No treatment of any kind had been given to any patient before thyroid surgery. The material sequenced was blood. All receptors come from a female donor with papillary thyroid cancer or a benign thyroid nodule (not recorded which). Some clones in this sample may be carry-over from other donors' samples.

This clone was detected a few times. The germline gene is not matched at one end of the junction; a read error may be the cause. Other DNA variants within this sample encode the same CDR3. The chain joins TRBV30 to TRBJ2-2; TRBD1 might be the D (7 bases). Germline V CDR1 and CDR2: GTSNPN, SVGIG (reference sequence). The CDR3 has 16 amino acids. This CDR3 reads CAWTPGGGGNTGELFF. In DNA, the CDR3 is TGTGCCTGGACCCCAGGAGGGGGCGGCAACACAGGGGAGCTGTTTTTT.

About this clone itself: An end of the junction differs from the germline gene, which may be a read error. The rearrangement uses TRBV3-1 and TRBJ1-1; possible D gene TRBD1, 5 bases. Germline assignment: CDR1 LGHDT and CDR2 YNNKEL (reference sequence). There are 11 residues in the CDR3. The CDR3 DNA follows: TGTGCCATCAGCCAAGACAGTGAAGCTTTCTTT. Its translation is CAISQDSEAFF.

This clone was recorded many times. A read error may be the cause here, since a much bigger clone is one base away. The rearrangement links TRBV6-1 to TRBJ2-7; 9 nucleotides agree with TRBD2. Losses at the gene ends were 4 bases for V and 0 bases for J; bases not matched to a gene: 13. The V gene's germline CDR1 is MNHNS and CDR2 SASEGT. The CDR3 sequence is 18 residues long. This CDR3 is CASSGGEYRTSASYEQYF. The CDR3 nucleotides read TGTGCCAGCAGTGGAGGAGAATATAGGACTAGCGCCTCCTACGAGCAGTACTTC.

This clone was counted many times. This same CDR3 is encoded by further DNA sequences in the sample. The CDR3 bases are TGTGCCAGCAGTCCGGGACAGGGGTTTTACGAGCAGTACTTC. Translated: CASSPGQGFYEQYF. This chain connects TRBV12-3 or TRBV12-4 to TRBJ2-7, with 10 bases fitting TRBD1. V lost 5 bases, J lost 4 bases, and 5 bases stayed unmatched. The CDR3 is made up of 14 amino acids.

The J gene is TRBJ2-1, the V gene TRBV6-4, with D possibly matching TRBD1 (6 bases). The germline V gene encodes CDR1 MRHNA and CDR2 SNTAGT. The CDR3 loop spans 13 amino acids. V lost 3 bases to trimming and J lost 10 bases, with 13 bases between them. For the CDR3, the DNA is TGTGCCAGCAGTGAGAGCGGCCAGGGGGAGCAGTTCTTC. As protein: CASSESGQGEQFF.

This clone was seen a handful of times. The chain links TRBV11-2 to TRBJ1-6; 7 nucleotides align to TRBD1. Germline V gene data show CDR1 as SGHAT and CDR2 as FQNNGV. The V gene end was trimmed by 4 bases and the J gene end by 7 bases; junction bases not matched to a gene: 4. The CDR3 is 14 amino acids. CDR3 sequence: CASSSRDSNSPLHF. The DNA for the CDR3 is TGTGCCAGCAGCTCCCGGGACAGCAATTCACCCCTCCACTTT.

The chain carries TRBV13 and TRBJ1-5; D ambiguous. The CDR3 extends over 14 amino acids. Trimming took off 2 bases at V and 6 bases at J, with 11 bases between the two ends. CDR1 and CDR2 (germline): PRHDT, FYEKMQ (reference sequence). CDR3 sequence: CASSLRPSVQPQHF. CDR3 DNA sequence: TGTGCCAGCAGCTTAAGGCCTTCGGTTCAGCCCCAGCATTTT.

This clone was detected only once. The chain employs TRBV20-1 and TRBJ2-2; 7 bases line up with TRBD2. V was pared by 2 bases and J by 2 bases, with 17 bases of the junction left unmatched. This CDR3 has 19 amino acids. Germline CDR1 is DFQATT and CDR2 is SNEGSKA (reference sequence). CDR3 nucleotides: TGCAGTGCTAGATCCCCTCCGGGACTATCTGGGGCCAACACCGGGGAGCTGTTTTTT. It is translated as CSARSPPGLSGANTGELFF.

V usage is TRBV20-1 and J usage is TRBJ1-4, with a tentative D call TRBD1 (5 bases). V lost 0 bases and J 4 bases, leaving 9 bases between the germline ends. Looked up from germline, CDR1 is DFQATT and CDR2 is SNEGSKA (reference sequence). The CDR3 covers 14 residues. For the CDR3, the DNA is TGCAGTGCTAGAGATGGGACGAGTAATGAAAAACTGTTTTTT. It yields the protein CSARDGTSNEKLFF.

This clone was seen at least ten times. The chain combines TRBV10-3 with TRBJ2-7; the match to TRBD1 covers 10 bases. The CDR3 is made up of 15 amino acids. CDR1 is ENHRY and CDR2 is SYGVKD in the germline V gene. With V trimmed by 5 bases and J by 4 bases, 8 bases remained unmatched. CDR3 in DNA: TGTGCCATCAGTTCGGGACAGGGGATTGTTTACGAGCAGTACTTC. This codes for CAISSGQGIVYEQYF.

This clone was observed at least ten times. The rearrangement links TRBV12-3 or TRBV12-4 to TRBJ2-3; 10 nucleotides line up with TRBD2. The CDR3 spans 18 residues. Trimming at V came to 1 base and at J to 2 bases, leaving 9 bases not matched to a gene. For the CDR3, the DNA is TGTGCCAGCAGTTTAGAGTATAGGCTAGCGGGAGCCACAGATACGCAGTATTTT. Protein sequence: CASSLEYRLAGATDTQYF.

This clone turned up a few times. The junction does not match germline at one end; this may be a read error. The chain carries TRBV6-1 and TRBJ2-2; 10 bases are shared with TRBD2. Germline CDR1 MNHNS, CDR2 SASEGT. This CDR3 has 14 residues. CDR3 loop: CASSLAGVAGELCF. CDR3 nucleotides: TGTGCCAGCAGCCTAGCGGGAGTGGCCGGAGAGCTGTGTTTT.

This clone has ten or more counts. The chain has TRBV5-1 and TRBJ2-2; 8 bases are shared with TRBD1. The germline V gene has CDR1 SGHRS and CDR2 YFSETQ. CDR3 size: 13 residues. J gave up 6 bases and V 4 bases, and 2 bases lay outside the gene matches. CDR3 sequence reads: CASSVRGPGELFF. Here the CDR3 DNA reads TGCGCCAGCAGCGTCAGGGGGCCCGGGGAGCTGTTTTTT.

This clone showed up many times. V and J are TRBV19 and TRBJ1-2; D remains unclear. Between the trimmed V and J ends, which lost 0 bases and 7 bases, there was a span of 12 bases. Per germline, CDR1 LNHDA and CDR2 SQIVND (reference sequence). This CDR3 is built from 14 residues. CDR3 residues: CASSIEYAAGGYTF. CDR3 nucleotide sequence: TGTGCCAGTAGTATAGAGTACGCGGCAGGTGGCTACACCTTC.

This chain links TRBV14 with TRBJ1-2; D call uncertain. This CDR3 region has 13 residues. The germline V gene encodes CDR1 SGHDN and CDR2 FVKESK. The germline V and J ends were trimmed by 5 bases and 5 bases, with 12 bases remaining between them. The chain's CDR3 is CASSGGSPYGYTF. Here the CDR3 DNA reads TGTGCCAGCAGCGGCGGGAGTCCGTATGGCTACACCTTC.

Ten or more counts support this clone. This chain joins TRBV29-1 and TRBJ2-1; 10 bases map to TRBD2. CDR1 and CDR2 from the germline V gene are SQVTM and ANQGSEA. V lost 5 bases to trimming and J lost 1 base; unmatched junction nucleotides: 11. This CDR3 has 17 amino acids. The chain's CDR3 is CSVPWSGGAGSYNEQFF. DNA for the CDR3: TGCAGCGTTCCCTGGAGCGGGGGGGCAGGGTCCTACAATGAGCAGTTCTTC.

J is TRBJ2-2 and V is TRBV4-1; 15 nucleotides align to TRBD2. The CDR3 is made up of 18 amino acids. Germline V lookup: CDR1 MGHRA, CDR2 YSYEKL. The junction had 10 bases not matched to a gene; V was cut back by 4 bases and J by 7 bases. CDR3 nucleotides: TGCGCCAGCAGCCGTGGACTAGCGGGAGGGCGGGGCGGCGGGGAGCTGTTTTTT. Translation: CASSRGLAGGRGGGELFF.

The rearrangement uses TRBV28 and TRBJ2-1, with TRBD2 matching over 8 bases. Unmatched junction bases numbered 10, after V lost 6 bases and J lost 0 bases. CDR1 MDHEN and CDR2 SYDVKM come from the germline V gene. The CDR3 covers 17 residues. CDR3 sequence: CASRSSGGPISYNEQFF. CDR3 coding DNA: TGTGCCAGCAGAAGCAGCGGGGGTCCTATCTCCTACAATGAGCAGTTCTTC.

Ten or more counts support this clone. A much bigger clone sits one base away, suggesting this may be a read error. The chain joins TRBV19 to TRBJ2-7, with TRBD1 matching 8 bases. Per germline, CDR1 LNHDA and CDR2 SQIVND (reference sequence). After removal of 4 bases from V and 5 bases from J, the junction contained 7 bases not matched to a gene. The CDR3 runs to 14 residues. The CDR3 sequence: CASSTPAGGHEQYF. For the CDR3, the DNA is TGTGCCAGTAGTACACCGGCAGGGGGCCACGAGCAGTACTTC.

This clone has a handful of counts. The rearrangement uses TRBV6-1 and TRBJ1-5; a weak D match, TRBD1 (5 bases). The ends were cut back, 7 bases at V and 2 bases at J, with 12 bases in the middle. The germline CDR1 and CDR2 sequences are MNHNS and SASEGT. The CDR3 covers 14 residues. The CDR3 DNA reads as TGTGCCAGCATGAACGGGGCAGGCAATCAGCCCCAGCATTTT. Encoded protein: CASMNGAGNQPQHF.

This sequence joins TRBV18 and TRBJ2-1; the D gene is possibly TRBD2 (5 bases). Trimming left V 3 bases short and J 0 bases short, with 9 bases between. The germline gives CDR1 KGHSH, CDR2 LQKENI. This CDR3 is built from 15 residues. CDR3 sequence reads: CASSPLAGSYNEQFF. The CDR3 DNA reads TGTGCCAGCTCACCCCTGGCGGGCTCCTACAATGAGCAGTTCTTC.

Only a few counts were recorded for this clone. An end of the junction does not agree with germline; a read error may underlie this. This chain joins TRBV6-1 and TRBJ1-5; D unresolved. In germline, CDR1 is MNHNS, CDR2 SASEGT. The CDR3 length is 13 residues. The CDR3 region is CVSSEMGLHPQHF. CDR3 nucleotide sequence: TGTGTCAGCAGTGAAATGGGTCTACACCCCCAGCATTTT.

This clone was counted ten times or more. The CDR3, as DNA: TGCGCCAGCAGCCAAGATGGGGGGCTCGGAAACACCATATATTTT. Encoded protein: CASSQDGGLGNTIYF. This rearrangement joins TRBV4-1 to TRBJ1-3; D is perhaps TRBD1 (6 bases). Trimming stripped 0 bases from V and 4 bases from J, with 10 bases between. In germline, CDR1 is MGHRA, CDR2 YSYEKL. There are 15 residues in the CDR3.

At least ten counts were recorded for this clone. This chain links TRBV5-5 with TRBJ2-1; D unclear. V was shortened by 0 bases and J by 2 bases, with 6 bases between the two germline ends. Germline CDR1 SGHKS, CDR2 YYEKEE (reference sequence). CDR3 length equals 14 residues. Here the CDR3 reads CASSLDPAYNEQFF. CDR3 coding DNA: TGTGCCAGCAGCTTGGACCCGGCCTACAATGAGCAGTTCTTC. Complete variable domain (other parts from reference TRBV5-5 and TRBJ2-1): DAGVTQSPTHLIKTRGQQVTLRCSPISGHKSVSWYQQVLGQGPQFIFQYYEKEERGRGNFPDRFSARQFPNYSSELNVNALLLGDSALYLCASSLDPAYNEQFFGPGTRLTVL.

This clone is categorized as medium-sized (0.01 to 0.1%). This chain uses TRBV6-1 with TRBJ1-5, with 10 bases lining up with TRBD1. Looked up from germline, CDR1 is MNHNS and CDR2 is SASEGT. The CDR3 covers 15 residues. V lost 4 bases, J lost 1 base, and 1 base stayed unmatched. CDR3 protein: CASSGDRGSNQPQHF. DNA of the CDR3: TGTGCCAGCAGTGGGGACAGGGGAAGCAATCAGCCCCAGCATTTT.

A note on this clone: A clone one base away is much larger, so this may be a read error. This chain connects TRBV7-9 to TRBJ2-2; D is ambiguous. The ends were cut back, 6 bases at V and 16 bases at J, with 6 bases in the middle. This CDR3 is 8 amino acids long. Per germline, CDR1 SEHNR and CDR2 FQNEAQ (reference sequence). CDR3 nucleotides: TGTGCCAGCAGTAAGAGGTTTTTT. This encodes CASSKRFF.

Points on this clone: Germline and junction disagree at one end, which may indicate a read error. The genes are TRBV5-8 and TRBJ2-7; no clear D gene. The CDR3 loop spans 9 amino acids. CDR1 is SGHTS and CDR2 is YDEGEE in the germline V gene. CDR3 sequence (DNA): TGTGCCAGCATCTACGAGCAATACTTC. It codes for CASIYEQYF.

The chain is built from TRBV11-3 and TRBJ1-6; D unclear. Germline V gene lookup returns CDR1 SGHNT and CDR2 YENEEA. The V and J ends lost 0 bases and 5 bases respectively, with 8 bases between them. This CDR3 contains 15 residues. The CDR3 reads CASSLDSGNNSPLHF. For the CDR3, the DNA is TGTGCCAGCAGCTTAGATTCAGGAAATAATTCACCCCTCCACTTT.

This clone was detected once. The chain joins TRBV19 to TRBJ1-6, with D perhaps TRBD1 (5 bases). V was trimmed by 4 bases and J by 10 bases, leaving 20 bases between them. The CDR3 contains 16 residues. Germline V gene sequence: CDR1 LNHDA, CDR2 SQIVND (reference sequence). In DNA, the CDR3 is TGTGCCAGTAGTACCACCGGGACCCTTTTAAACTCACCCCTCCACTTT. Translated: CASSTTGTLLNSPLHF.

The sample holds a few counts of this clone. At one boundary the junction diverges from the germline segment, which might be a read error. The chain links TRBV25-1 to TRBJ2-1, with a possible D match to TRBD1 (5 bases). Germline V lookup: CDR1 MGHDK, CDR2 SYGVNS. The CDR3 contains 15 residues. CDR3 DNA sequence: TGTGCCAGCAGTGAAACGTCCAGGGCCTACAATGAACAGCTCTTC. It translates to CASSETSRAYNEQLF.

By its share, this clone is medium-sized (0.01 to 0.1%). V is TRBV5-1 and J is TRBJ2-2; 12 positions match TRBD2. The CDR3 loop spans 15 amino acids. Looked up from germline, CDR1 is SGHRS and CDR2 is YFSETQ. The trim removed 8 bases at V and 6 bases at J, leaving 8 bases unmatched. The CDR3, as DNA: TGCGCCAGTAGACCGAGACTAGCGGGAGCCGGGGAGCTGTTTTTT. Amino acid sequence: CASRPRLAGAGELFF.